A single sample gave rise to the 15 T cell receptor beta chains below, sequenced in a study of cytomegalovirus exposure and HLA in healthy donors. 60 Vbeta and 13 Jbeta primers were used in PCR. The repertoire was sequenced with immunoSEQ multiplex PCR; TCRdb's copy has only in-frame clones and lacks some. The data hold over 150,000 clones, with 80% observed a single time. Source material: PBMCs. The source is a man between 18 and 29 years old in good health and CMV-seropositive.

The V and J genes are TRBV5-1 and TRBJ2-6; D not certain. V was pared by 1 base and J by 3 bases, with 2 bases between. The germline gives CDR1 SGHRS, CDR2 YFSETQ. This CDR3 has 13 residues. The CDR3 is CASSLYGANVLTF. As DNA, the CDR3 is TGCGCCAGCAGCTTGTATGGGGCCAACGTCCTGACTTTC.

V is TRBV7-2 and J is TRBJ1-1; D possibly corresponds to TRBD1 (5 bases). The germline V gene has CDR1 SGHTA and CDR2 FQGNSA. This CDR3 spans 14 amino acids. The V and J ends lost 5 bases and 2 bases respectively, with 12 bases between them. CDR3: CASSHPTDNTEAFF. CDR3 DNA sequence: TGTGCCAGCAGCCATCCGACAGACAACACTGAAGCTTTCTTT.

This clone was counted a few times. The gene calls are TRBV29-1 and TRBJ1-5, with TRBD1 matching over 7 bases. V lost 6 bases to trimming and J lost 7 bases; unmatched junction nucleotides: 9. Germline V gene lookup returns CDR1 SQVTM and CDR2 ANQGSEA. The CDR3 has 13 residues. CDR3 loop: CSVAGGLDQPQHF. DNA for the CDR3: TGCAGCGTCGCAGGGGGACTGGACCAGCCCCAGCATTTT.

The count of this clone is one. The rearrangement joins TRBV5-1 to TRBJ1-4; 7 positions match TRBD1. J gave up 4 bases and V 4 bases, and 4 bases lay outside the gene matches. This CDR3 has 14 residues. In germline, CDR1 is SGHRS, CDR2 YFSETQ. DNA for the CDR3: TGCGCCAGCAGCATCCAGGGGGATAATGAAAAACTGTTTTTT. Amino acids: CASSIQGDNEKLFF.

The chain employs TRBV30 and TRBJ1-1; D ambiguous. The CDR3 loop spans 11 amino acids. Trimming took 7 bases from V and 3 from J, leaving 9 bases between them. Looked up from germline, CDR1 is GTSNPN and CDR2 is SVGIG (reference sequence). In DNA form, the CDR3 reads TGTGCCTCCTCGGGGTACACTGAAGCTTTCTTT. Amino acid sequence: CASSGYTEAFF. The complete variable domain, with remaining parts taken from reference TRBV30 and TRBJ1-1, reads SQTIHQWPATLVQPVGSPLSLECTVEGTSNPNLYWYRQAAGRGLQLLFYSVGIGQISSEVPQNLSASRPQDRQFILSSKKLLLSDSGFYLCASSGYTEAFFGQGTRLTVV.

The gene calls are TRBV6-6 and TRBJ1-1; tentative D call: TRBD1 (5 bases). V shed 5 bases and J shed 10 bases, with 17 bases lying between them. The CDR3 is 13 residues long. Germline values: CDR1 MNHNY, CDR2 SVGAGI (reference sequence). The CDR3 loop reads CASSNERGLGAFF. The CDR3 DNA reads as TGTGCCAGCAGTAATGAAAGGGGCTTGGGAGCTTTCTTT.

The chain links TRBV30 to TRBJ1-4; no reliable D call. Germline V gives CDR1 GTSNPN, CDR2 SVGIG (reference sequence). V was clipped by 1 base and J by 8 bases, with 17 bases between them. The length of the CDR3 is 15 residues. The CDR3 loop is CAWSASFRPQEKLFF. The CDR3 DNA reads TGTGCCTGGAGTGCCTCTTTCCGGCCACAGGAAAAACTGTTTTTT.

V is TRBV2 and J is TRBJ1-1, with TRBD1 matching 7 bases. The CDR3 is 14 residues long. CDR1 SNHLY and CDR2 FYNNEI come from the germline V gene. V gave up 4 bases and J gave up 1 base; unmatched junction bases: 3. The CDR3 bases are TGTGCCAGCAGTGCCGGGACAGAGAACACTGAAGCTTTCTTT. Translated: CASSAGTENTEAFF.

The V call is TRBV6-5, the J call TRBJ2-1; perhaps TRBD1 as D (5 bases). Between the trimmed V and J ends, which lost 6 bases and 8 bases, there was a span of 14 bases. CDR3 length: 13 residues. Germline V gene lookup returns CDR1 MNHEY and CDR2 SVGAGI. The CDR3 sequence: CASRNDRKDEQFF. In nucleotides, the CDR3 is TGTGCCAGCAGAAACGACAGAAAGGATGAGCAGTTCTTC.

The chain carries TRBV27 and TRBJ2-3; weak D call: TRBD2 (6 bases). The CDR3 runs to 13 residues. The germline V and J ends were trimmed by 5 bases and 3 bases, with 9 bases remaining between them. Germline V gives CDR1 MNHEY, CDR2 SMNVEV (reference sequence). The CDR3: CASSLGLTDTQYF. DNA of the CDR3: TGTGCCAGCAGTCTGGGACTGACAGATACGCAGTATTTT.

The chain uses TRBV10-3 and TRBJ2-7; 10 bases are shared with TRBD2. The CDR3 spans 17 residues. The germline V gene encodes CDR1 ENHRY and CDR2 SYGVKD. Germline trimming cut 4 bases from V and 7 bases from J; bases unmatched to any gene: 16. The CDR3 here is CAISGDLAGGHLMEQYF. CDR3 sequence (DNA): TGTGCCATCAGTGGGGACTTAGCGGGGGGACACCTAATGGAGCAGTACTTC.

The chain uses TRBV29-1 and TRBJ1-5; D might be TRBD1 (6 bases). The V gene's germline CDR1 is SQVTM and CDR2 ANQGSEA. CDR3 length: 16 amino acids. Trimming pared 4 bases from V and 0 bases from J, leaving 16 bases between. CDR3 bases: TGCAGCGTTGCCACAGGGCCTGGGTATAGCAATCAGCCCCAGCATTTT. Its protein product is CSVATGPGYSNQPQHF.

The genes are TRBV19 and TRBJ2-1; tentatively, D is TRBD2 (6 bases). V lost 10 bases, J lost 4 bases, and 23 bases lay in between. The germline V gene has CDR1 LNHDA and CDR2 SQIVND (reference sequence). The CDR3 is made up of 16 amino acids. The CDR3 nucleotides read TGTGCCACTTCCCGTCGGGGACTCGGCCCGTACAATGAGCAGTTCTTC. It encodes CATSRRGLGPYNEQFF.

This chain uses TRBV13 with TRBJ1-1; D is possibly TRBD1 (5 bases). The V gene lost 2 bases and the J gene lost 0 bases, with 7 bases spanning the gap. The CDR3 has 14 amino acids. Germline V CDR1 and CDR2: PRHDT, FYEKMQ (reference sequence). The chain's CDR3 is CASSLQGLNTEAFF. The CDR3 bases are TGTGCCAGCAGCTTACAGGGTCTGAACACTGAAGCTTTCTTT. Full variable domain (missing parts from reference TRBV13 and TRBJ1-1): AAGVIQSPRHLIKEKRETATLKCYPIPRHDTVYWYQQGPGQDPQFLISFYEKMQSDKGSIPDRFSAQQFSDYHSELNMSSLELGDSALYFCASSLQGLNTEAFFGQGTRLTVV.

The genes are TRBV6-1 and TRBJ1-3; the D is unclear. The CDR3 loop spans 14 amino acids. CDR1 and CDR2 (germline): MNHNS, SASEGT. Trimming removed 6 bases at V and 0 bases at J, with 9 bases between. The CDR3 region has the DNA TGTGCCAGCAGAGAGGGTGTCTCTGGAAACACCATATATTTT. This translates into CASREGVSGNTIYF.